A single sample gave rise to the 6 T cell receptor beta chains below, sequenced in a study of blood T cell repertoires in COVID-19. Assay used: immunoSEQ multiplex PCR; TCRdb lists only in-frame clones, some missing. The sample has some 200,000 clones; 85% to 90% are singletons. The sequencing sample was made of peripheral blood. Receptor source: a man aged 40-49 years with active or convalescent COVID-19.

This chain links TRBV5-1 with TRBJ2-5, with D possibly matching TRBD1 (5 bases). Trimming pared 0 bases from V and 1 base from J, leaving 10 bases between. CDR1 and CDR2 (germline): SGHRS, YFSETQ. There are 15 residues in the CDR3. The CDR3 sequence is CASSLAGQGQETQYF. The CDR3 DNA sequence: TGCGCCAGCAGCTTGGCCGGGCAGGGCCAAGAGACCCAGTACTTC. Complete variable domain (other parts from reference TRBV5-1 and TRBJ2-5): KAGVTQTPRYLIKTRGQQVTLSCSPISGHRSVSWYQQTPGQGLQFLFEYFSETQRNKGNFPGRFSGRQFSNSRSEMNVSTLELGDSALYLCASSLAGQGQETQYFGPGTRLLVL.

The chain links TRBV5-4 to TRBJ2-5, with D possibly matching TRBD1 (6 bases). Trimming pared 4 bases from V and 4 bases from J, leaving 14 bases between. Germline values: CDR1 SGHNT, CDR2 YYREEE (reference sequence). The CDR3 runs to 14 residues. CDR3: CASSHRADRETQYF. The CDR3 region has the DNA TGTGCCAGCAGCCACAGGGCCGATCGAGAGACCCAGTACTTC. The whole variable domain, filled in from reference TRBV5-4 and TRBJ2-5, reads ETGVTQSPTHLIKTRGQQVTLRCSSQSGHNTVSWYQQALGQGPQFIFQYYREEENGRGNFPPRFSGLQFPNYSSELNVNALELDDSALYLCASSHRADRETQYFGPGTRLLVL.

This chain joins TRBV11-3 and TRBJ2-2; D is unclear. Germline CDR1 is SGHNT and CDR2 is YENEEA. The V end was cut by 1 base, the J end by 1 base, with 7 bases between. This CDR3 region has 15 residues. CDR3 loop: CASSLVSRNTGELFF. The CDR3 region has the DNA TGTGCCAGCAGCTTAGTTTCCCGGAACACCGGGGAGCTGTTTTTT.

The J gene is TRBJ1-6, the V gene TRBV5-1; D might be TRBD1 (6 bases). CDR3 length: 14 amino acids. Germline lookup yields CDR1 SGHRS and CDR2 YFSETQ. V was pared by 4 bases and J by 8 bases, with 13 bases between. CDR3 residues: CASSPETGDSPLHF. The CDR3 DNA reads TGCGCCAGCAGCCCAGAGACAGGAGATTCACCCCTCCACTTT.

The chain links TRBV19 to TRBJ1-1; a possible D gene is TRBD1 (5 bases). Germline V CDR1 and CDR2: LNHDA, SQIVND (reference sequence). The CDR3 is 14 amino acids. Trimming left V 11 bases short and J 5 bases short, with 21 bases between. The chain's CDR3 is CAGGVFRVRTEAFF. DNA for the CDR3: TGTGCCGGGGGGGTTTTTCGGGTTCGGACTGAAGCTTTCTTT.

The chain carries TRBV28 and TRBJ1-1; D is ambiguous. Between the trimmed V and J ends, which lost 3 bases and 4 bases, there was a span of 12 bases. CDR3 length: 14 residues. CDR1 MDHEN and CDR2 SYDVKM come from the germline V gene. This CDR3 reads CASSFRGVGTEAFF. The CDR3 coding sequence is TGTGCCAGCAGTTTCCGGGGTGTCGGCACTGAAGCTTTCTTT.